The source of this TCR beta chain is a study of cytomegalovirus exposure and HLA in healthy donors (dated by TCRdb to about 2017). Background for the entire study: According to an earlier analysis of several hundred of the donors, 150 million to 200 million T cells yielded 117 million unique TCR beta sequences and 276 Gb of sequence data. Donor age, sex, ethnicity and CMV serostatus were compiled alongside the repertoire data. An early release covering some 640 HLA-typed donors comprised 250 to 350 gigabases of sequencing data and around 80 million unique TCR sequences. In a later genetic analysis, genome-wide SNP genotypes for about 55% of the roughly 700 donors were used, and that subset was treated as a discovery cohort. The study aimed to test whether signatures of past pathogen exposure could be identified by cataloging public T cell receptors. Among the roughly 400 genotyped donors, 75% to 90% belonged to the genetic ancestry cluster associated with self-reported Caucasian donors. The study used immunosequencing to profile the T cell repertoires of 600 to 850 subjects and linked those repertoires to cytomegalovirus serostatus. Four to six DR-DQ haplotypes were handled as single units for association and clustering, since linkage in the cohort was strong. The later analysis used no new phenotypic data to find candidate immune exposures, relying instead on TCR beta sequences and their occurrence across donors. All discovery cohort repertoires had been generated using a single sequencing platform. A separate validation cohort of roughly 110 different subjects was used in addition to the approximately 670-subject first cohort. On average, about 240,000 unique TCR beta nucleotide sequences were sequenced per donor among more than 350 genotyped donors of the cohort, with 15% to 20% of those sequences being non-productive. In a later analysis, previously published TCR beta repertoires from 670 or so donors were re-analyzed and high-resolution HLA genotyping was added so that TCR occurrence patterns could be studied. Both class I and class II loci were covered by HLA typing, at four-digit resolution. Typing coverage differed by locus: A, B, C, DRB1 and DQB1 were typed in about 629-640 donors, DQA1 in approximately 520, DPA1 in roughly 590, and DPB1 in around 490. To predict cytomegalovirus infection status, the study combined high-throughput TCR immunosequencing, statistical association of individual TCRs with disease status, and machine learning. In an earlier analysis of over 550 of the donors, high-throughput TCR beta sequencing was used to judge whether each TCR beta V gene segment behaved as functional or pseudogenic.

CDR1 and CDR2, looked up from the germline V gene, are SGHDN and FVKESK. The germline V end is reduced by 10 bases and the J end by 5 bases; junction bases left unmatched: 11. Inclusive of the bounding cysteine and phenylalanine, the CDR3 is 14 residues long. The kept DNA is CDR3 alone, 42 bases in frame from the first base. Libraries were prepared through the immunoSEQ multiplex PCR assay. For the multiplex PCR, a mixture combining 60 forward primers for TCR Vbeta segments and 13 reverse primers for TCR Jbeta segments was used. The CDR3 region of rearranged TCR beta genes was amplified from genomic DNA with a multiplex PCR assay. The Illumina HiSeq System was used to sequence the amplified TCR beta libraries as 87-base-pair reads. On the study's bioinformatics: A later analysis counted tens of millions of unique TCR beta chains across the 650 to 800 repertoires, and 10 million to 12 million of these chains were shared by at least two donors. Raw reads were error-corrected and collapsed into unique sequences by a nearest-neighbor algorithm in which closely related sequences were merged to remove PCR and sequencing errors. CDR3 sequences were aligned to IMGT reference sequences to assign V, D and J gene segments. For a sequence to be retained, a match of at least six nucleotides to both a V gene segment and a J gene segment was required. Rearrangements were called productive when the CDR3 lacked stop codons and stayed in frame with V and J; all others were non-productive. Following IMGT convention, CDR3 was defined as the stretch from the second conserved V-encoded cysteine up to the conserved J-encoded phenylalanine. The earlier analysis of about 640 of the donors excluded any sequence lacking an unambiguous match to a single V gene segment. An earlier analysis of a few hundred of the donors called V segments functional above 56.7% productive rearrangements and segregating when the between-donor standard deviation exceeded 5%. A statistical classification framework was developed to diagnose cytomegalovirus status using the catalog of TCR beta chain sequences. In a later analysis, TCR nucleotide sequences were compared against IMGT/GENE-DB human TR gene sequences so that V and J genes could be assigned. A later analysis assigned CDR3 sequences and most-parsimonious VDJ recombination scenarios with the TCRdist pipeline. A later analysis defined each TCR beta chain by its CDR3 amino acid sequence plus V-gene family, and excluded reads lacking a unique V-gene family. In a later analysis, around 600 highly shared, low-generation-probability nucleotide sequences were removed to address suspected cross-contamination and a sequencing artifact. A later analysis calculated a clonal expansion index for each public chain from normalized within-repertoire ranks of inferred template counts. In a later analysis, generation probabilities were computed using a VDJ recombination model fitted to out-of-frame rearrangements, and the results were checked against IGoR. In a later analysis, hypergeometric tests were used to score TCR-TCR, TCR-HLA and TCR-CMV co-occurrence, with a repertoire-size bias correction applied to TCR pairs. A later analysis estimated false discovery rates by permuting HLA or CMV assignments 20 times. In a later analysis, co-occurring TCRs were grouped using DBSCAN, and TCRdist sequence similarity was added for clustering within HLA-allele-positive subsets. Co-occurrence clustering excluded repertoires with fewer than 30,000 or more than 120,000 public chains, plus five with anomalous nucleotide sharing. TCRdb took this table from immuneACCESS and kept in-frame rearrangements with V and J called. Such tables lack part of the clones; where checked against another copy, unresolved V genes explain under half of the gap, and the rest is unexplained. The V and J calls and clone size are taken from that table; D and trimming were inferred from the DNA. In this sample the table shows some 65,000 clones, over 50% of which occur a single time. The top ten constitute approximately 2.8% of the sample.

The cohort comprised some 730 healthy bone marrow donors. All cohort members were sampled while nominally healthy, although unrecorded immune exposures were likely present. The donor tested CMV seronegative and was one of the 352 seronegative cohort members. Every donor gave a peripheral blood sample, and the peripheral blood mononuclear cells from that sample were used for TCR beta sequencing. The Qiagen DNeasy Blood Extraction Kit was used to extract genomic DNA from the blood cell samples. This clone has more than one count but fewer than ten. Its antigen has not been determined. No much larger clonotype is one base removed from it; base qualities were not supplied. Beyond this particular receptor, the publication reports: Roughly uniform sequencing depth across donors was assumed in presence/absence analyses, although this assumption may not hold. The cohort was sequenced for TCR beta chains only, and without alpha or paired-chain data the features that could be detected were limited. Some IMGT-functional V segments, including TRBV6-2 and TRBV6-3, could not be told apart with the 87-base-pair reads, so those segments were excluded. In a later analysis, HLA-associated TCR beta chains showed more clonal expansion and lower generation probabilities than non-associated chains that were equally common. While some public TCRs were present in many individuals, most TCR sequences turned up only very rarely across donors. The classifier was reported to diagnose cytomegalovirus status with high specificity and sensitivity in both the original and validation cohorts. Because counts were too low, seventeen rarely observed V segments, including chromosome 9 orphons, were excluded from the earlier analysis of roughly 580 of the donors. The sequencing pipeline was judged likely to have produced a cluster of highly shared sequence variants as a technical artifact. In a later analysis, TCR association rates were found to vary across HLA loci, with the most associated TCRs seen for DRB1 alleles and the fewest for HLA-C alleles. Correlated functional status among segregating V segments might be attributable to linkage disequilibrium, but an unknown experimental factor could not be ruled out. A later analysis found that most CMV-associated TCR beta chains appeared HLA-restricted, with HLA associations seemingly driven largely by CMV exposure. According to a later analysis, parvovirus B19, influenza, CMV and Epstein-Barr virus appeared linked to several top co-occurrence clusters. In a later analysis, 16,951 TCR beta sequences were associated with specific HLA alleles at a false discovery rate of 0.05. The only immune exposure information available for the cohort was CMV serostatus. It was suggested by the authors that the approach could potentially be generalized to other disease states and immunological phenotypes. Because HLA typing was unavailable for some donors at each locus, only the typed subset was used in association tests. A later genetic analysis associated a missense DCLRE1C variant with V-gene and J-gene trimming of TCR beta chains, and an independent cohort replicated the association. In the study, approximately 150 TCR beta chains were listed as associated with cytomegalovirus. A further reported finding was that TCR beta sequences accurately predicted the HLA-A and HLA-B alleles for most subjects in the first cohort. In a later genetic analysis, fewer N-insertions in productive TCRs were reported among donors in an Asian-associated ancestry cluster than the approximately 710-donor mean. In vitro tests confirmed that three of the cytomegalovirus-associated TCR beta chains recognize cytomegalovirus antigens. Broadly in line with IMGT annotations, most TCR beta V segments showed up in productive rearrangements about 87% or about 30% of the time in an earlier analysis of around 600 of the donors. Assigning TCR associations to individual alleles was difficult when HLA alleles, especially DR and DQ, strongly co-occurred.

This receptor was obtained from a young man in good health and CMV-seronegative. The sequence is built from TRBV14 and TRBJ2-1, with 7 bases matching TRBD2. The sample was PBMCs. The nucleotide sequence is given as TGTGCCACCTCCGGCCAGGGAGGGAACAATGAGCAGTTCTTC. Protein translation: CATSGQGGNNEQFF. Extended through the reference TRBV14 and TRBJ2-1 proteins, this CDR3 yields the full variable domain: EAGVTQFPSHSVIEKGQTVTLRCDPISGHDNLYWYRRVMGKEIKFLLHFVKESKQDESGMPNNRFLAERTGGTYSTLKVQPAELEDSGVYFCATSGQGGNNEQFFGPGTRLTVL.